The 28 T cell receptor beta chains below all came from one sample that was sequenced in a study of T-cell reconstitution after alpha-beta-depleted transplantation in children. As it was prepared, the TCRbeta library received unique molecular identifiers. TCRdb re-called the PCR reads through MiXCR, storing one row per CDR3 protein. The sample lists 190,000 or so distinct CDR3 sequences; 6.5% to 7.5% were seen once. This specimen consisted of PBMCs from the stem cell graft donor, obtained from the stem cell graft. The origin of the receptors is a human donor who donated a stem cell graft to a child with Wiskott-Aldrich syndrome.

This clonotype has at least ten counts. The J gene is TRBJ2-7, the V gene TRBV6-5; no clear D. CDR3 length equals 15 residues. The germline CDR1 and CDR2 sequences are MNHEY and SVGAGI. V was cut by 2 bases and J by 0 bases, with 11 bases left in between. For the CDR3, the DNA is TGTGCCAGCAGTTACATGAGCTACAACTCCTACGAGCAGTACTTC. Translating it yields CASSYMSYNSYEQYF.

This clonotype was found many times. This chain connects TRBV10-3 to TRBJ1-5; unclear D gene. CDR1 and CDR2 (germline): ENHRY, SYGVKD. CDR3 length equals 18 residues. The V end lost 4 bases, the J end lost 0 bases, and 19 bases lay between the germline ends. The CDR3 nucleotides are TGTGCCATCAGTGCCGGTCGGTTGAACTCCCTTAGCAATCAGCCCCAGCATTTT. Translation: CAISAGRLNSLSNQPQHF.

This clonotype occurred many times. The V call is TRBV7-2, the J call TRBJ1-1, with no clear D. This CDR3 is 14 amino acids long. In germline, CDR1 is SGHTA, CDR2 FQGNSA. Trimming stripped 1 base from V and 1 base from J, with 7 bases between. The CDR3 nucleotides read TGTGCCAGCAGCTTAGGCCACCAGAACACTGAAGCTTTCTTT. It codes for CASSLGHQNTEAFF. Based on the CDR3 plus reference TRBV7-2 and TRBJ1-1, the full variable domain is GAGVSQSPSNKVTEKGKDVELRCDPISGHTALYWYRQSLGQGLEFLIYFQGNSAPDKSGLPSDRFSAERTGGSVSTLTIQRTQQEDSAVYLCASSLGHQNTEAFFGQGTRLTVV.

This clonotype came up once. This clone may be a read error of a much larger clone one base away. The genes are TRBV5-1 and TRBJ2-7, with a possible D match to TRBD1 (6 bases). CDR1 and CDR2 from the germline V gene are SGHRS and YFSETQ. The CDR3 sequence is 12 residues long. This CDR3 reads CASSIQGYEQNF. The CDR3 bases are TGCGCCAGCAGCATACAGGGCTACGAGCAGAACTTC.

This clonotype was counted at least ten times. The rearrangement uses TRBV29-1 and TRBJ2-3, with D possibly being TRBD2 (6 bases). Germline lookup yields CDR1 SQVTM and CDR2 ANQGSEA. V was clipped by 3 bases and J by 0 bases, with 13 bases between them. This CDR3 contains 15 residues. The CDR3 here is CSVDNPGASTDTQYF. The CDR3 bases are TGCAGCGTTGACAACCCGGGAGCTAGCACAGATACGCAGTATTTT.

This clonotype was observed at least ten times. The chain joins TRBV7-9 to TRBJ1-1; possibly TRBD1 for D (5 bases). Trimming stripped 5 bases from V and 5 bases from J, with 15 bases between. The CDR3 spans 14 residues. Germline V gene sequence: CDR1 SEHNR, CDR2 FQNEAQ (reference sequence). The CDR3 reads CASSPQNGGTEAFF. CDR3 DNA: TGTGCCAGCAGCCCCCAAAATGGGGGAACTGAAGCTTTCTTT.

V is TRBV2 and J is TRBJ1-1; D not certain. The CDR3 consists of 14 residues. Trimming removed 4 bases at V and 0 bases at J, with 9 bases between. Germline loops: CDR1 SNHLY, CDR2 FYNNEI. CDR3 residues: CASSVFSMNTEAFF. The CDR3 DNA reads TGTGCCAGCAGTGTATTCAGCATGAACACTGAAGCTTTCTTT.

This clonotype showed up many times. The chain links TRBV3-1 to TRBJ2-7, with D perhaps matching TRBD2 (5 bases). V gave up 1 base and J gave up 4 bases, with 8 bases separating them. The CDR3 runs to 13 residues. Germline V gene lookup returns CDR1 LGHDT and CDR2 YNNKEL (reference sequence). As DNA, the CDR3 is TGTGCCAGCAGCCAAGCGGGGAAGTACGAGCAGTACTTC. As protein: CASSQAGKYEQYF.

This clonotype was detected only a few times. The chain couples TRBV29-1 to TRBJ1-1; a possible D gene is TRBD1 (5 bases). Looked up from germline, CDR1 is SQVTM and CDR2 is ANQGSEA. Trimming pared 0 bases from V and 5 bases from J, leaving 10 bases between. This CDR3 comprises 13 residues. The CDR3 DNA sequence: TGCAGCGTTGAAGAGGTCAGGGAAACTGAAGCTTTCTTT. As protein: CSVEEVRETEAFF.

The sample holds many counts of this clonotype. The chain carries TRBV5-6 and TRBJ2-5; D may be TRBD1 (6 bases). The CDR3 runs 14 residues. V gave up 3 bases and J gave up 2 bases, with 11 bases separating them. Germline CDR1 SGHDT, CDR2 YYEEEE. In DNA, the CDR3 is TGTGCCAGCAGCTCCCGGGACACTCAAGAGACCCAGTACTTC. Translated, it gives CASSSRDTQETQYF.

This clonotype was counted ten times or more. In nucleotides, the CDR3 is TGCAGTGCGGAGGAGAGGACAGGAGCCTACAATGAGCAGTTCTTC. Amino acid sequence: CSAEERTGAYNEQFF. This chain links TRBV20-1 with TRBJ2-1; 7 nucleotides match TRBD1. CDR3 length equals 15 residues. Germline V gives CDR1 DFQATT, CDR2 SNEGSKA (reference sequence). V shed 6 bases, J shed 2 bases, and the junction held 10 bases outside the gene matches.

This clonotype showed up many times. The chain joins TRBV5-1 to TRBJ1-3; the D is unclear. The CDR3 has 15 residues. V was pared by 4 bases and J by 0 bases, with 11 bases between. Germline-derived CDR1 and CDR2 are SGHRS and YFSETQ. CDR3 DNA: TGCGCCAGCAGCCCCGACACGATCTCTGGAAACACCATATATTTT. Translated: CASSPDTISGNTIYF.

This clonotype has ten or more counts. The chain recombines TRBV11-1 with TRBJ2-7; weak D call: TRBD1 (6 bases). The CDR3 contains 19 residues. Deletions cut 1 base from V and 2 bases from J, with 24 bases between. Per the germline V gene, CDR1 is SGHAT and CDR2 is FQDESV (reference sequence). This chain's CDR3 is CASSLGSRGDRTKAYEQYF. In nucleotides, the CDR3 is TGTGCCAGCAGCTTAGGTAGCAGGGGCGATCGGACCAAAGCCTACGAGCAGTACTTC.

In this sample, this clonotype turned up many times. The chain carries TRBV10-3 and TRBJ2-7; 7 bases align to TRBD2. CDR3 size: 12 residues. J gave up 3 bases and V 11 bases, and 7 bases lay outside the gene matches. Germline CDR1 and CDR2: ENHRY and SYGVKD. The CDR3 sequence is CASTSRNYEQYF. The CDR3, as DNA: TGTGCCTCGACTAGCAGAAACTACGAGCAGTACTTC.

This clonotype was found once. This chain uses TRBV11-2 with TRBJ2-1; TRBD1 is a possible D gene (6 bases). Trimming pared 2 bases from V and 4 bases from J, leaving 12 bases between. The CDR3 sequence is 15 residues long. Germline V gene lookup returns CDR1 SGHAT and CDR2 FQNNGV. CDR3 residues: CASSLRGSRYNEQFF. The CDR3 DNA sequence: TGTGCCAGCAGCTTAAGGGGGAGTAGGTACAATGAGCAGTTCTTC. Supplemented by reference TRBV11-2 and TRBJ2-1, the full variable domain reads EAGVAQSPRYKIIEKRQSVAFWCNPISGHATLYWYQQILGQGPKLLIQFQNNGVVDDSQLPKDRFSAERLKGVDSTLKIQPAKLEDSAVYLCASSLRGSRYNEQFFGPGTRLTVL.

This clonotype was observed at least ten times. This chain connects TRBV29-1 to TRBJ1-2, with 9 bases matching TRBD1. The trim removed 4 bases at V and 3 bases at J, leaving 6 bases unmatched. CDR1 is SQVTM and CDR2 is ANQGSEA in the germline V gene. The CDR3 runs to 14 residues. CDR3 sequence (DNA): TGCAGCGTTGTACTACAGGGGGCTCACTATGGCTACACCTTC. Translation gives CSVVLQGAHYGYTF. The full variable domain, in which reference TRBV29-1 and TRBJ1-2 provide the parts outside the CDR3, is SAVISQKPSRDICQRGTSLTIQCQVDSQVTMMFWYRQQPGQSLTLIATANQGSEATYESGFVIDKFPISRPNLTFSTLTVSNMSPEDSSIYLCSVVLQGAHYGYTFGSGTRLTVV.

This clonotype was counted many times. This chain uses TRBV29-1 with TRBJ2-2; D gene ambiguous. This CDR3 contains 14 residues. The germline V and J ends were trimmed by 4 bases and 4 bases, with 13 bases remaining between them. CDR1 and CDR2 from the germline V gene are SQVTM and ANQGSEA. CDR3 residues: CSVVARPSTGELFF. CDR3 in DNA: TGCAGCGTTGTAGCCAGGCCTTCCACCGGGGAGCTGTTTTTT.

There are many counts of this clonotype. V is TRBV25-1 and J is TRBJ2-1; D remains unclear. V lost 3 bases and J lost 0, with 15 bases in between. The CDR3 spans 17 residues. The germline V gene has CDR1 MGHDK and CDR2 SYGVNS. For the CDR3, the DNA is TGTGCCAGCAGTGACGTAACGCAGGTGAGCTCCTACAATGAGCAGTTCTTC. Its protein product is CASSDVTQVSSYNEQFF.

This rearrangement joins TRBV20-1 to TRBJ2-1, with TRBD2 identical over 13 bases. The CDR3 sequence is 17 residues long. CDR1 and CDR2 (germline): DFQATT, SNEGSKA (reference sequence). CDR3 DNA: TGCTGTACAAACTCGAAGCGACTAGCGGGAGGTTTGGATGAGCAGTTCTTC. As protein: CCTNSKRLAGGLDEQFF.

The chain uses TRBV13 and TRBJ2-3; 13 bases are a match to TRBD2. J was trimmed by 5 bases and V by 6 bases; bases with no gene match: 8. The CDR3 is made up of 16 amino acids. Looked up from germline, CDR1 is PRHDT and CDR2 is FYEKMQ (reference sequence). CDR3 sequence (DNA): TGTGCCAGCAGACTAGCGGGAGGGCTGGCCAGAGATACGCAGTATTTT. Translated: CASRLAGGLARDTQYF.

This clonotype was observed at least ten times. The chain carries TRBV6-5 and TRBJ2-5, with D possibly called TRBD1 or TRBD2 (5 bases each). This CDR3 is built from 17 residues. Trimming took off 0 bases at V and 3 bases at J, with 17 bases between the two ends. CDR1 and CDR2 from the germline V gene are MNHEY and SVGAGI. The CDR3 protein is CASSYSIRGEFEETQYF. The CDR3 bases are TGTGCCAGCAGTTACTCGATACGAGGGGAATTTGAAGAGACCCAGTACTTC.

This clonotype was found a few times. This chain uses TRBV7-9 with TRBJ2-3; D gene unclear. Germline V gene sequence: CDR1 SEHNR, CDR2 FQNEAQ (reference sequence). V was pared by 7 bases and J by 6 bases, with 11 bases between. The CDR3 totals 12 residues. CDR3 sequence reads: CASTDRLDTQYF. DNA of the CDR3: TGTGCCAGCACCGACCGACTGGATACGCAGTATTTT.

This clonotype was picked up many times. The rearrangement links TRBV27 to TRBJ2-1, with TRBD2 identical over 8 bases. V lost 0 bases to trimming and J lost 6 bases; unmatched junction nucleotides: 13. CDR3 length equals 18 residues. The V gene's germline CDR1 is MNHEY and CDR2 SMNVEV (reference sequence). The CDR3 DNA reads TGTGCCAGCAGTTTATCCTCTACTAGCGGCCGATTACTCAATGAGCAGTTCTTC. Its translation: CASSLSSTSGRLLNEQFF.

This clonotype was counted ten times or more. The CDR3 DNA follows: TGTGCCAGCAGCATACCCGACAGCACAGATACGCAGTATTTT. This codes for CASSIPDSTDTQYF. This sequence joins TRBV28 and TRBJ2-3; D gene uncertain. The germline CDR1 and CDR2 sequences are MDHEN and SYDVKM. The CDR3 covers 14 residues. The V gene lost 6 bases and the J gene lost 0 bases, with 10 bases spanning the gap.

This clonotype was observed at least ten times. This chain connects TRBV4-3 to TRBJ2-1, with 7 bases aligning to TRBD2. From germline, CDR1 is LGHNA and CDR2 YSLEER. V dropped 2 bases and J dropped 8; count of bases not matched to a gene: 3. The length of the CDR3 is 13 residues. CDR3 nucleotide sequence: TGCGCCAGCAGCCAACGGAGCGGGGATGAGCAGTTCTTC. Protein product: CASSQRSGDEQFF.

CDR3 nucleotides: TGTGCCACCAGAACTAGCGGGACCCATGAGCAGTTCTTC. Encoded protein: CATRTSGTHEQFF. The V gene is TRBV24-1, the J gene TRBJ2-1; 10 bases map to TRBD2. Germline CDR1 and CDR2: KGHDR and SFDVKD. Unmatched junction bases numbered 4, after V lost 7 bases and J lost 8 bases. The CDR3 is 13 amino acids.

This clonotype was observed at least ten times. This chain uses TRBV12-3 or TRBV12-4 with TRBJ2-1, with 7 bases fitting TRBD1. J was trimmed by 6 bases and V by 5 bases; bases with no gene match: 4. This CDR3 has 13 amino acids. The CDR3 DNA reads as TGTGCCAGCAGTCCCGGACAGGTCAATGAGCAGTTCTTC. This encodes CASSPGQVNEQFF.

In this sample, this clonotype turned up many times. This chain's CDR3 is CSVTMNTEAFF. CDR3 nucleotide sequence: TGCAGCGTTACCATGAACACTGAAGCTTTCTTT. The V and J genes are TRBV29-1 and TRBJ1-1; no firm D call. This CDR3 region has 11 residues. The V end was cut by 5 bases, the J end by 0 bases, with 4 bases between. In germline, CDR1 is SQVTM, CDR2 ANQGSEA.